This T cell receptor beta chain appears in the sequencing data of a study of shared clonotypes between healthy human individuals. With 6 bases clipped from V and 3 bases from J, the junction kept 10 bases outside the gene matches. Germline CDR1 reads GTSNPN; CDR2 reads SVGIG (reference sequence). CDR3 size: 14 residues. The assay ran at deep level. Assay used: immunoSEQ multiplex PCR; TCRdb lists only in-frame clones, some missing. The repertoire holds about 1.1 million clones, with approximately 80% as singletons. The sequenced sample was memory CD4+ T cells from PBMCs. The subset is: CD45RA-negative fraction. The V and J genes are TRBV30 and TRBJ2-7; 8 bases match TRBD1. The clonotype originates from a man between 18 and 35 years old in good health. Some clones in this sample may be carry-over from other donors' samples. CDR3 sequence reads: CACFRDRGYYEQYF. The DNA for the CDR3 is TGTGCCTGTTTCCGCGACAGGGGTTACTACGAGCAGTACTTC. Full variable domain (missing parts from reference TRBV30 and TRBJ2-7): SQTIHQWPATLVQPVGSPLSLECTVEGTSNPNLYWYRQAAGRGLQLLFYSVGIGQISSEVPQNLSASRPQDRQFILSSKKLLLSDSGFYLCACFRDRGYYEQYFGPGTRLTVT.